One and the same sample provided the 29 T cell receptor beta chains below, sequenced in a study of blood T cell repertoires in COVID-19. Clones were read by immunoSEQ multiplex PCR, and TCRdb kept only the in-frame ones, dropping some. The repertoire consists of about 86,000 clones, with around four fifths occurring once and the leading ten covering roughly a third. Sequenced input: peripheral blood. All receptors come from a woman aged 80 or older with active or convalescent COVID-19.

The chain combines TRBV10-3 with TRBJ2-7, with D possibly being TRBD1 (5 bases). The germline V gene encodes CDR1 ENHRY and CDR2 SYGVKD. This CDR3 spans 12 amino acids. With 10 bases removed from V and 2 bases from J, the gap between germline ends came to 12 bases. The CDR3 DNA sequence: TGTGCCAGCTCAGGGATTCCCTACGAGCAGTACTTC. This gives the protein CASSGIPYEQYF.

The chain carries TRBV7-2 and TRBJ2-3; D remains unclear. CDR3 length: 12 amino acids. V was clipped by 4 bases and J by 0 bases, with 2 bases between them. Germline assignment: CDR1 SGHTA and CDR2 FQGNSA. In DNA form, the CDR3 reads TGTGCCAGCAGCTCTAGCACAGATACGCAGTATTTT. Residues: CASSSSTDTQYF.

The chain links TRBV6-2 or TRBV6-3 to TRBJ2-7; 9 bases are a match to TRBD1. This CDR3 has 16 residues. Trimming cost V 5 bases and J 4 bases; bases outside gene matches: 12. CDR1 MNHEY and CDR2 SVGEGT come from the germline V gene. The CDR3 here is CASSPRDREVPYEQYF. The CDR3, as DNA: TGTGCCAGCAGTCCCCGGGACAGGGAGGTTCCATACGAGCAGTACTTC.

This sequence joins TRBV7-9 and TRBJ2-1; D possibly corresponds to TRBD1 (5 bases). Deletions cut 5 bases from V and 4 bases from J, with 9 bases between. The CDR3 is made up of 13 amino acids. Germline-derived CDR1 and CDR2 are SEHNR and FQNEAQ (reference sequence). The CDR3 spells CASSNTGYNEQFF. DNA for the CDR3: TGTGCCAGCAGCAACACAGGATACAATGAGCAGTTCTTC.

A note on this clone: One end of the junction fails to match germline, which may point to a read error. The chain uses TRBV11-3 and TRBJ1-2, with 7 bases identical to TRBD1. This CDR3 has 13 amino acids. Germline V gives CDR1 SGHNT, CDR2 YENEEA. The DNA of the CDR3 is TGTGCCAGCAGCATAGACAGGGACTATGGCTACACCTTC. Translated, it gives CASSIDRDYGYTF.

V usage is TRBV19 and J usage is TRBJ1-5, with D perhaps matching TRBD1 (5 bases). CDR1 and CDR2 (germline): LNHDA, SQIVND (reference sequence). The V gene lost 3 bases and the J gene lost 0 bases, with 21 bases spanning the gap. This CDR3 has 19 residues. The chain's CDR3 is CASSIVGLTAGGSNQPQHF. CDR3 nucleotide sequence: TGTGCCAGTAGTATTGTCGGGTTGACAGCGGGGGGTAGCAATCAGCCCCAGCATTTT.

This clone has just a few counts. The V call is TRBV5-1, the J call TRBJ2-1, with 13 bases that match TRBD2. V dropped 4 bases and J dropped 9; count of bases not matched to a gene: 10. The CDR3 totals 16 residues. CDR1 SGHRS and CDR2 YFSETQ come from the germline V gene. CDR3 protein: CASSPRTSGGWGEQFF. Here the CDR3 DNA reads TGCGCCAGCAGCCCGAGGACTAGCGGGGGTTGGGGTGAGCAGTTCTTC.

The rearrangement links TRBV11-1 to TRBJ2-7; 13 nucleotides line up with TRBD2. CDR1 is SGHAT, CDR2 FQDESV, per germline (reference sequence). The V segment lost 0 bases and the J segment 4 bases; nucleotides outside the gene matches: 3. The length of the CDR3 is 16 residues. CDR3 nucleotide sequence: TGTGCCAGCAGCTTAGCCCCACTAGCGGGAGGGTACGAGCAGTACTTC. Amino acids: CASSLAPLAGGYEQYF.

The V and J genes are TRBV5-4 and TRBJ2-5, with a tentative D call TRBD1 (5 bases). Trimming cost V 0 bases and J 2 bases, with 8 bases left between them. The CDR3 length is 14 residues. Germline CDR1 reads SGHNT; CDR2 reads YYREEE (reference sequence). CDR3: CASSLGGSQETQYF. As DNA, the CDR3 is TGTGCCAGCAGCTTGGGGGGCAGTCAAGAGACCCAGTACTTC.

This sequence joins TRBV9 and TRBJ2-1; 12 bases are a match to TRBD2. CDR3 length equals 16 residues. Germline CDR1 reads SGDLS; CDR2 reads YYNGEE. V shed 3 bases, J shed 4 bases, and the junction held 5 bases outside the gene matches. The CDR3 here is CASSGSLAGGYNEQFF. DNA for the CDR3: TGTGCCAGCAGCGGATCACTAGCGGGGGGTTACAATGAGCAGTTCTTC.

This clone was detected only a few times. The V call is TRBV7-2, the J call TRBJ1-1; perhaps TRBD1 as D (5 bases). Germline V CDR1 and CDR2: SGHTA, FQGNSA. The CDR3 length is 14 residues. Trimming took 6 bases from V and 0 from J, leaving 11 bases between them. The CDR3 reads CASRPGLVNTEAFF. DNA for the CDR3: TGTGCCAGCAGGCCAGGGTTAGTGAACACTGAAGCTTTCTTT.

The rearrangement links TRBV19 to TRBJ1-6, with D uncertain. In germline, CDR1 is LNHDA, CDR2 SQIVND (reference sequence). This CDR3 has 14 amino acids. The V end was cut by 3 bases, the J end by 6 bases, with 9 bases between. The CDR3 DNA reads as TGTGCCAGTAGTATCGACACACTTAATTCACCCCTCCACTTT. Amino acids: CASSIDTLNSPLHF.

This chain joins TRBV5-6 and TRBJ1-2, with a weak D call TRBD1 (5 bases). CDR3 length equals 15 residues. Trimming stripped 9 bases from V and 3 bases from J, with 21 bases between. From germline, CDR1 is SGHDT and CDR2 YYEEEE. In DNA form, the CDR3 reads TGTGCCACCGTAGCTCCGGGGGAGGATGACTATGGCTACACCTTC. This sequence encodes CATVAPGEDDYGYTF.

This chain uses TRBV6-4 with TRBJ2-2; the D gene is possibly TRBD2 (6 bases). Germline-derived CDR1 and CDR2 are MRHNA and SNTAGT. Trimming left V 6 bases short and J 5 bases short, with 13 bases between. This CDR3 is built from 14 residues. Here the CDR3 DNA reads TGTGCCAGCAGAAGGGACTCCGGAACCGGGGAGCTGTTTTTT. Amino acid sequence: CASRRDSGTGELFF.

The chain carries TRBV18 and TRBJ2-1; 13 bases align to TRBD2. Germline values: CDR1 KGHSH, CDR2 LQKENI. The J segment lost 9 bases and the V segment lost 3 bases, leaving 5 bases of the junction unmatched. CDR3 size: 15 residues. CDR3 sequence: CASSPSGTSGVEQFF. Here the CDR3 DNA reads TGTGCCAGCTCACCCTCCGGGACTAGCGGGGTTGAGCAGTTCTTC.

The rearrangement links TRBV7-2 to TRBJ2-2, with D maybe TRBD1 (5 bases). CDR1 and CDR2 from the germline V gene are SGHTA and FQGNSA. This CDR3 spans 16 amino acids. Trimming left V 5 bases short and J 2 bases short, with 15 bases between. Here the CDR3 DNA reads TGTGCCAGCAGCCCCCTCTACGGACACAACACCGGGGAGCTGTTTTTT. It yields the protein CASSPLYGHNTGELFF.

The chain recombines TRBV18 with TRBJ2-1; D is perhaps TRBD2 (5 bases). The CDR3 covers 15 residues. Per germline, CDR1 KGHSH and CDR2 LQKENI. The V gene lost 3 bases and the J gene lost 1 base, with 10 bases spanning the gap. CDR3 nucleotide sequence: TGTGCCAGCTCACCCGACGGAGGATCCTACAATGAGCAGTTCTTC. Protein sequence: CASSPDGGSYNEQFF. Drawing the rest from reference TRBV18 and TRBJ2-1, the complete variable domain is NAGVMQNPRHLVRRRGQEARLRCSPMKGHSHVYWYRQLPEEGLKFMVYLQKENIIDESGMPKERFSAEFPKEGPSILRIQQVVRGDSAAYFCASSPDGGSYNEQFFGPGTRLTVL.

The CDR3 reads CASSLTEGRGDYGYTF. The CDR3 DNA reads TGCGCCAGCAGCCTAACCGAGGGTCGGGGGGACTATGGCTACACCTTC. This chain uses TRBV4-3 with TRBJ1-2, with a possible D match to TRBD1 (5 bases). This CDR3 is built from 16 residues. The germline gives CDR1 LGHNA, CDR2 YSLEER. V dropped 4 bases and J dropped 3 bases, with 18 bases sitting between them.

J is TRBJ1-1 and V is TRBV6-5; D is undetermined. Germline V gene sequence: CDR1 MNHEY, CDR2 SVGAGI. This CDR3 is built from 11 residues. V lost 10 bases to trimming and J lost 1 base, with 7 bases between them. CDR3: CATDKNTEAFF. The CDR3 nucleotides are TGTGCCACTGACAAGAACACTGAAGCTTTCTTT.

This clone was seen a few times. CDR3 DNA sequence: TGTGCCAGCAGTTTTAACAGCGGGGTTAATGAAAAACTGTTTTTT. It encodes CASSFNSGVNEKLFF. This chain joins TRBV6-1 and TRBJ1-4; D remains unclear. The CDR3 sequence is 15 residues long. V was trimmed by 5 bases and J by 4 bases, leaving 14 bases between them. Germline loops: CDR1 MNHNS, CDR2 SASEGT.

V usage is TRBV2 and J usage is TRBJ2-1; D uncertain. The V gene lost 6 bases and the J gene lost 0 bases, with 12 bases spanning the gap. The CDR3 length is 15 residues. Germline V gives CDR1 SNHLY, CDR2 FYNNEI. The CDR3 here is CASRQALVSYNEQFF. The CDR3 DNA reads TGTGCCAGCAGGCAAGCGCTCGTCTCCTACAATGAGCAGTTCTTC.

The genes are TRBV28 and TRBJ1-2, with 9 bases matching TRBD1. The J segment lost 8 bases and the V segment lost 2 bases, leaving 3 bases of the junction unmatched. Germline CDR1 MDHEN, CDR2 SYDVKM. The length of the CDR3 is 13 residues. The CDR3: CASSLAGQGGYTF. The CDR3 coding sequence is TGTGCCAGCAGTTTAGCGGGACAGGGAGGCTACACCTTC.

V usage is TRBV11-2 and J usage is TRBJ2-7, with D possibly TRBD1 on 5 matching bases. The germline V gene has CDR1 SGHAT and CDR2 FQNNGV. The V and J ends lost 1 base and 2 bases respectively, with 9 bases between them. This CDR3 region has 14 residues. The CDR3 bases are TGTGCCAGCAGCTTAGCTGCCAGGGCCTACGAGCAGTACTTC. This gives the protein CASSLAARAYEQYF. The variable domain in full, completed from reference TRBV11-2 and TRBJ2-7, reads EAGVAQSPRYKIIEKRQSVAFWCNPISGHATLYWYQQILGQGPKLLIQFQNNGVVDDSQLPKDRFSAERLKGVDSTLKIQPAKLEDSAVYLCASSLAARAYEQYFGPGTRLTVT.

In DNA, the CDR3 is TGTGCCACTAAAGGACACCCAGGGAACTATGGCTACACCTTC. Translating gives CATKGHPGNYGYTF. The chain recombines TRBV28 with TRBJ1-2; D may be TRBD1 (5 bases). V lost 10 bases, J lost 2 bases, and 17 bases lay in between. Germline V gives CDR1 MDHEN, CDR2 SYDVKM. The CDR3 covers 14 residues.

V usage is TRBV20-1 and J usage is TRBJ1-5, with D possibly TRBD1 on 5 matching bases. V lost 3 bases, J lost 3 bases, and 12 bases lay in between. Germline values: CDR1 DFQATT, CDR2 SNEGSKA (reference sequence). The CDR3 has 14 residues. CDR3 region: CSASIRGINQPQHF. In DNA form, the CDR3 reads TGCAGTGCTAGTATTAGGGGCATCAATCAGCCCCAGCATTTT.

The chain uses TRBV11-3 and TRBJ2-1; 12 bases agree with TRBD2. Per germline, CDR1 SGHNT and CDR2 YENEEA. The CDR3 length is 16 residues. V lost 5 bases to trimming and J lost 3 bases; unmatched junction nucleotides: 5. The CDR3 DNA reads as TGTGCCAGCAGCCCCAGACTAGCGGGGGTCTACAATGAGCAGTTCTTC. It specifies CASSPRLAGVYNEQFF.

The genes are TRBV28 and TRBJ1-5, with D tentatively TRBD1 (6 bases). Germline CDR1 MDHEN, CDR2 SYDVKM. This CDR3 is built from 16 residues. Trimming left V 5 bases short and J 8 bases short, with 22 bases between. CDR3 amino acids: CASSATGLTRFKPQHF. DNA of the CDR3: TGTGCCAGCAGTGCTACAGGGTTGACACGGTTCAAGCCCCAGCATTTT. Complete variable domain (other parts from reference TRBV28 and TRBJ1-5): DVKVTQSSRYLVKRTGEKVFLECVQDMDHENMFWYRQDPGLGLRLIYFSYDVKMKEKGDIPEGYSVSREKKERFSLILESASTNQTSMYLCASSATGLTRFKPQHFGDGTRLSIL.

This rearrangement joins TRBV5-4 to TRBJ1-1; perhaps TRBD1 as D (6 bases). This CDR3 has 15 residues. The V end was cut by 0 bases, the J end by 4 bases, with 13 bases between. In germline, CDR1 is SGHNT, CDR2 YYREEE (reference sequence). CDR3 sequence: CASSLERGGGTEAFF. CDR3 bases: TGTGCCAGCAGCTTGGAGAGGGGGGGCGGCACTGAAGCTTTCTTT.

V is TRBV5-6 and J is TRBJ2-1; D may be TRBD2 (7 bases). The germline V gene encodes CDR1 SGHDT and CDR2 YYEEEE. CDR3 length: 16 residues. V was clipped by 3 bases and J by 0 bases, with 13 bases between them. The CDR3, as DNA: TGTGCCAGCAGCTCCAAGGGAGGGGGCTCCTACAATGAGCAGTTCTTC. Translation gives CASSSKGGGSYNEQFF.